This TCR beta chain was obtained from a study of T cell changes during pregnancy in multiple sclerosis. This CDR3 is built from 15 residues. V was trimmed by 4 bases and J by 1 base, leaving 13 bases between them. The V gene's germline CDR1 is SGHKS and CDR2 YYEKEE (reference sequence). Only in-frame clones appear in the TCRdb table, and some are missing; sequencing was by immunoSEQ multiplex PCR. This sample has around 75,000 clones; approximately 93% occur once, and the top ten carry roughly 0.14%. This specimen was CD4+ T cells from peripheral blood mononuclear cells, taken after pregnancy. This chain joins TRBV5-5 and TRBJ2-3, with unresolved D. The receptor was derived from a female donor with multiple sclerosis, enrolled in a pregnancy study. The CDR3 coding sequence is TGTGCCAGCAGCCCTAACCACGGTCGCACAGATACGCAGTATTTT. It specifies CASSPNHGRTDTQYF.